These T cell receptor beta chains were read from a single sample in a study of T cell repertoires in cytomegalovirus infection. Each CDR3 protein is one row after TCRdb ran MiXCR on the reads. Seen here are more than 150,000 distinct CDR3 sequences, roughly a fifth observed once, and the top ten hold roughly 2.9%. The sample consisted of PBMCs. The receptor set was obtained from a human donor in good health (CMV status not recorded). Some clones in this sample may be carry-over from other donors' samples. The conserved cysteine and the conserved F or W are not part of the CDR3 here.

j_call: TRBJ2-1; v_call: TRBV28; cdr3_aa: ASIPSGYNEQF
j_call: TRBJ2-7; v_call: TRBV6-2/TRBV6-3; cdr3_aa: ASSLFGQAAREQY
j_call: TRBJ2-1; v_call: TRBV28; cdr3_aa: ASKGAGYLNEQF
j_call: TRBJ1-1; v_call: TRBV19; cdr3_aa: VSKGPDTEAF
j_call: TRBJ2-5; v_call: TRBV20-1; cdr3_aa: SARGSGTDQETQY
j_call: TRBJ1-4; v_call: TRBV7-2; cdr3_aa: ASSPRQGADRGLF
j_call: TRBJ1-2; v_call: TRBV6-1; cdr3_aa: ASSERGGNGYGYT
j_call: TRBJ2-1; v_call: TRBV15; cdr3_aa: ATSVDRSSYNEQF
j_call: TRBJ2-3; v_call: TRBV6-2/TRBV6-3; cdr3_aa: ASSWSTAPSTDTQY
j_call: TRBJ1-5; v_call: TRBV6-6; cdr3_aa: ASSTGTGAQPQH
j_call: TRBJ2-1; v_call: TRBV19; cdr3_aa: ASIPRRAGSSYNEQF
j_call: TRBJ1-5; v_call: TRBV2; cdr3_aa: ASRLDSLRNQPQH
j_call: TRBJ2-5; v_call: TRBV29-1; cdr3_aa: SVRMYQETQY
j_call: TRBJ2-2; v_call: TRBV19; cdr3_aa: ASSVGANTGELF
j_call: TRBJ1-1; v_call: TRBV5-1; cdr3_aa: ASSLGLMNTEAF
j_call: TRBJ1-6; v_call: TRBV20-1; cdr3_aa: SATQTGGNSPLH
j_call: TRBJ2-2; v_call: TRBV27; cdr3_aa: ASSYTQGGELF
j_call: TRBJ2-3; v_call: TRBV7-2; cdr3_aa: ASSLDGYADTQY
j_call: TRBJ2-5; v_call: TRBV5-1; cdr3_aa: ASSWGQGYQETQY
j_call: TRBJ2-7; v_call: TRBV20-1; cdr3_aa: SARVNSPGEQY
j_call: TRBJ1-2; v_call: TRBV6-5; cdr3_aa: ASSYSFVSGNGYT
j_call: TRBJ1-6; v_call: TRBV11-2; cdr3_aa: ASSQWRTGMNSPLH
j_call: TRBJ2-2; v_call: TRBV28; cdr3_aa: VTGVNTGELF
j_call: TRBJ1-5; v_call: TRBV12-3/TRBV12-4; cdr3_aa: ASSPGTDREPQH
j_call: TRBJ2-3; v_call: TRBV11-2; cdr3_aa: ASSGSLEDTQY
j_call: TRBJ2-7; v_call: TRBV12-3/TRBV12-4; cdr3_aa: ASSWNAGGTIEQY
j_call: TRBJ1-4; v_call: TRBV15; cdr3_aa: ATSTWTGERNEKLF
j_call: TRBJ2-3; v_call: TRBV2; cdr3_aa: ASSEGGRSDTQY
j_call: TRBJ1-1; v_call: TRBV11-2; cdr3_aa: ASSLKGIAEAF
j_call: TRBJ1-1; v_call: TRBV29-1; cdr3_aa: SVDGLNTEAF
j_call: TRBJ2-7; v_call: TRBV12-3/TRBV12-4; cdr3_aa: ASSFRAEQY
j_call: TRBJ2-5; v_call: TRBV7-8; cdr3_aa: ASSPIIGQGEETQY
j_call: TRBJ2-5; v_call: TRBV7-9; cdr3_aa: ASSQTAETQY
j_call: TRBJ2-1; v_call: TRBV7-6; cdr3_aa: ASSSLGQLENEQF
j_call: TRBJ1-1; v_call: TRBV29-1; cdr3_aa: SVRTGGPNTEAF
j_call: TRBJ2-4; v_call: TRBV29-1; cdr3_aa: SARLWDEAKNIQY
j_call: TRBJ2-7; v_call: TRBV6-6; cdr3_aa: ASSYGGTAYEQY
j_call: TRBJ2-2; v_call: TRBV20-1; cdr3_aa: SASRGFELF
j_call: TRBJ2-3; v_call: TRBV20-1; cdr3_aa: SASAVGVSTDTQY
j_call: TRBJ1-2; v_call: TRBV18; cdr3_aa: ASSPRGSVYGYT
j_call: TRBJ1-1; v_call: TRBV7-2; cdr3_aa: PSSLRAGTDAF
j_call: TRBJ2-2; v_call: TRBV7-2; cdr3_aa: ASSLAPSQAGELF
j_call: TRBJ1-5; v_call: TRBV18; cdr3_aa: ASSYQIPGARQPQH
j_call: TRBJ2-1; v_call: TRBV7-9; cdr3_aa: ASSAAGLTGIEQF
j_call: TRBJ2-2; v_call: TRBV2; cdr3_aa: ASRETSWNTGELF
j_call: TRBJ2-1; v_call: TRBV7-6; cdr3_aa: ASSSQGQYNEQF
j_call: TRBJ2-1; v_call: TRBV27; cdr3_aa: ASSPSGLAGEGEQF
j_call: TRBJ2-7; v_call: TRBV6-5; cdr3_aa: ASSCREAHSYEQY
j_call: TRBJ2-5; v_call: TRBV20-1; cdr3_aa: SARPLARREETQY
j_call: TRBJ1-2; v_call: TRBV5-1; cdr3_aa: ASSSPGQGARAGYGYT